These 10 T cell receptor beta chains share one sample of origin, sequenced in a study of blood T cells in healthy people across ages. A sample-barcoded 5' primer and a J-beta primer mix were used in a second PCR of roughly 6 to 11 cycles. Via MiXCR, TCRdb re-called the 5' RACE reads, giving one row per CDR3 protein. The sample consists of over 600,000 distinct CDR3 sequences, 35% to 60% of them appearing once. Sequences were obtained from blood. These receptor sequences come from a man at least 80 years old in good health.

This clonotype was counted many times. The chain combines TRBV12-3 or TRBV12-4 with TRBJ1-1, with D maybe TRBD1 (6 bases). Trimming took off 4 bases at V and 9 bases at J, with 15 bases between the two ends. The CDR3 is made up of 13 amino acids. CDR3 region: CASSSVGGEKAFF. Here the CDR3 DNA reads TGTGCCAGCAGTTCAGTAGGGGGGGAAAAAGCTTTCTTT.

The CDR3 loop reads CASSQREFYNEQFF. The CDR3 DNA follows: TGTGCCAGCAGTCAGCGGGAGTTCTACAATGAGCAGTTCTTC. The chain employs TRBV6-6 and TRBJ2-1; 8 nucleotides agree with TRBD2. The CDR3 spans 14 residues. Germline-derived CDR1 and CDR2 are MNHNY and SVGAGI (reference sequence). V trimming: 5 bases; J trimming: 3 bases; junction bases outside the gene matches: 3.

This sequence joins TRBV20-1 and TRBJ2-3; 9 nucleotides line up with TRBD1. The CDR3 spans 14 residues. The V segment lost 3 bases and the J segment 4 bases; nucleotides outside the gene matches: 5. In germline, CDR1 is DFQATT, CDR2 SNEGSKA (reference sequence). The CDR3 region is CSASYRGRPDTQYF. For the CDR3, the DNA is TGCAGTGCTAGCTACAGGGGGCGGCCAGATACGCAGTATTTT.

The chain is built from TRBV15 and TRBJ1-4; possible D gene TRBD1, 5 bases. This CDR3 is built from 15 residues. The germline CDR1 and CDR2 sequences are LNHNV and YYDKDF (reference sequence). Trimming took off 8 bases at V and 7 bases at J, with 20 bases between the two ends. CDR3 in amino acids: CATSGTALRGEKLFF. DNA of the CDR3: TGTGCCACCTCCGGGACGGCCCTCAGAGGTGAAAAACTGTTTTTT.

The DNA for the CDR3 is TGTGCCAGCATGGGGGGCAGTGGCGGGAGATGGGAGGAGACCCAGTACTTC. Residues: CASMGGSGGRWEETQYF. The chain has TRBV27 and TRBJ2-5, with D possibly matching TRBD2 (7 bases). The length of the CDR3 is 17 residues. Trimming shortened V by 7 bases and J by 5 bases, and 26 bases separated the two germline ends. CDR1 MNHEY and CDR2 SMNVEV come from the germline V gene (reference sequence).

The rearrangement joins TRBV12-3 or TRBV12-4 to TRBJ2-5; D is possibly TRBD1 (5 bases). V lost 5 bases and J 11 bases, leaving 12 bases between the germline ends. The CDR3 covers 11 residues. In DNA, the CDR3 is TGTGCCAGCAGTCCAGGACATGAGCAGTACTTC. Translating it yields CASSPGHEQYF.

This rearrangement joins TRBV20-1 to TRBJ2-5; D call uncertain. CDR1 DFQATT and CDR2 SNEGSKA come from the germline V gene (reference sequence). The CDR3 covers 13 residues. V gave up 1 base and J gave up 11 bases, with 17 bases separating them. CDR3 protein: CSARGRSVDEQYF. CDR3 coding DNA: TGCAGTGCTAGAGGTAGGAGCGTGGATGAGCAGTACTTC.

In its sample, this clonotype was seen many times. This could be a read error, since a much larger clone is one nucleotide away. The rearrangement links TRBV24-1 to TRBJ1-5, with D perhaps matching TRBD1 (5 bases). Trimming stripped 4 bases from V and 5 bases from J, with 11 bases between. CDR3 size: 14 residues. Germline assignment: CDR1 KGHDR and CDR2 SFDVKD. Here the CDR3 DNA reads TGTGCCACCAGTGACGTGGGCAGGGATCAGCCCCAGCATTTT. Translating gives CATSDVGRDQPQHF.

The gene calls are TRBV20-1 and TRBJ2-7, with TRBD1 as a possible D gene (6 bases). CDR3 length: 13 amino acids. V lost 6 bases and J lost 0, with 12 bases in between. CDR1 DFQATT and CDR2 SNEGSKA come from the germline V gene (reference sequence). The CDR3 spells CSAEGVSSYEQYF. CDR3 in DNA: TGCAGTGCCGAGGGGGTAAGCTCCTACGAGCAGTACTTC.

This chain connects TRBV12-3 or TRBV12-4 to TRBJ2-5, with 7 bases lining up with TRBD2. V trimming: 4 bases; J trimming: 11 bases; junction bases outside the gene matches: 22. This CDR3 has 17 amino acids. The CDR3 DNA follows: TGTGCCAGCAGTTCCCGTGATACTAGCGCTTCAGACAATGAGCAGTACTTC. Translating it yields CASSSRDTSASDNEQYF.